This TCR beta chain was profiled in a study of T cell repertoires in cytomegalovirus infection. Overall study context: Recently identified HLA-C-restricted CMV epitopes and well-studied HLA-B-restricted CMV epitopes were used by the study. From public TCR beta signatures came an indication of both CMV infection and matching HLA type. Study outcomes and limitations: Across the ex vivo response, the dominant clonotypes were HLA-C-restricted CMV-specific TCR beta clonotypes.

The CDR3 covers 15 residues. The ends lost 4 bases at V and 2 bases at J; junction bases unmatched: 5. Germline V lookup: CDR1 SGHVS, CDR2 FQNEAQ. As concerns this clonotype: Its antigen is unidentified.

One entry per CDR3 protein results from TCRdb running MiXCR on the reads. The data contain 830,000 or so distinct CDR3 sequences, 30% to 35% of them singletons. The sample here was cultured CD8+ T cells from PBMCs, taken from culture after CMV antigen stimulation. The sequence derives from a human donor in good health (CMV status not recorded). Some clones in this sample may be carry-over from other donors' samples. The V call is TRBV7-8, the J call TRBJ1-3; TRBD1 aligns across 7 bases. CDR3 coding DNA: TGTGCCAGCAGCTATCGGCAGGGGGCTGGAAACACCATATATTTT. Encoded protein: CASSYRQGAGNTIYF.